These 16 T cell receptor beta chains came from one sample sequenced in a study of OX40 agonist ivuxolimab in advanced cancers. Here immunoSEQ multiplex PCR was the method, and the copy in TCRdb shows in-frame clones only, minus some. Among fewer than 85,000 clones, around 86% were seen once, and the ten largest hold 0.99%. Sequenced here: CD4+ or CD8+ T cells sorted from blood, sampled in a trial of the OX40 agonist ivuxolimab. The receptors derive from an adult with an advanced solid tumor such as melanoma, head and neck, liver or kidney cancer.

The rearrangement links TRBV19 to TRBJ1-6; 8 nucleotides match TRBD1. The CDR3 sequence is 15 residues long. J gave up 6 bases and V 7 bases, and 8 bases lay outside the gene matches. Germline V gene sequence: CDR1 LNHDA, CDR2 SQIVND (reference sequence). The CDR3 nucleotides read TGTGCCAGTAATCCCGGACAGGGTTTTAATTCACCCCTCCACTTT. It codes for CASNPGQGFNSPLHF. The complete variable domain, with remaining parts taken from reference TRBV19 and TRBJ1-6, reads DGGITQSPKYLFRKEGQNVTLSCEQNLNHDAMYWYRQDPGQGLRLIYYSQIVNDFQKGDIAEGYSVSREKKESFPLTVTSAQKNPTAFYLCASNPGQGFNSPLHFGNGTRLTVT.

This chain uses TRBV10-2 with TRBJ2-5, with D possibly matching TRBD2 (5 bases). Deletions cut 4 bases from V and 0 bases from J, with 9 bases between. The V gene's germline CDR1 is WSHSY and CDR2 SAAADI. The CDR3 sequence is 14 residues long. CDR3 sequence reads: CASSGGGYQETQYF. The CDR3, as DNA: TGCGCCAGCAGTGGAGGAGGATACCAAGAGACCCAGTACTTC.

The sample holds a few counts of this clone. The chain combines TRBV10-3 with TRBJ2-1; maybe TRBD2 (6 bases). This CDR3 region has 13 residues. Germline V gene sequence: CDR1 ENHRY, CDR2 SYGVKD. Trimming pared 2 bases from V and 6 bases from J, leaving 8 bases between. This CDR3 is CAISERRGNEQFF. CDR3 nucleotides: TGTGCCATCAGTGAGCGGAGGGGCAATGAGCAGTTCTTC.

In DNA form, the CDR3 reads TGTGCCAGCTCACTTGGCGTAAACACTGAAGCTTTCTTT. As protein: CASSLGVNTEAFF. The genes are TRBV18 and TRBJ1-1; D ambiguous. The V gene's germline CDR1 is KGHSH and CDR2 LQKENI. V was trimmed by 4 bases and J by 2 bases, leaving 8 bases between them. CDR3 length: 13 amino acids.

The rearrangement joins TRBV5-4 to TRBJ2-7, with TRBD1 identical over 12 bases. Germline values: CDR1 SGHNT, CDR2 YYREEE (reference sequence). The V gene end was trimmed by 4 bases and the J gene end by 5 bases; junction bases not matched to a gene: 7. CDR3 length: 15 residues. The CDR3 sequence is CASSPKGTGGHEQYF. DNA for the CDR3: TGTGCCAGCAGCCCCAAGGGGACAGGGGGCCACGAGCAGTACTTC.

This chain connects TRBV5-1 to TRBJ2-1; the match to TRBD1 covers 11 bases. Germline V gene data show CDR1 as SGHRS and CDR2 as YFSETQ. V trimming: 4 bases; J trimming: 6 bases; junction bases outside the gene matches: 3. The CDR3 consists of 14 residues. The DNA of the CDR3 is TGCGCCAGCAGCCCCGGGACAGGGGGCAATGAGCAGTTCTTC. Residues: CASSPGTGGNEQFF.

The V and J genes are TRBV27 and TRBJ1-2; 11 bases align to TRBD1. Germline V lookup: CDR1 MNHEY, CDR2 SMNVEV (reference sequence). The CDR3 runs to 14 residues. V dropped 7 bases and J dropped 5; count of bases not matched to a gene: 6. CDR3 amino acids: CASKQDRGLYGYTF. For the CDR3, the DNA is TGTGCCAGCAAGCAGGACAGGGGGCTATATGGCTACACCTTC.

This rearrangement joins TRBV18 to TRBJ1-2; maybe TRBD1 (6 bases). The ends were cut back, 3 bases at V and 1 base at J, with 18 bases in the middle. Germline CDR1 reads KGHSH; CDR2 reads LQKENI. This CDR3 spans 17 amino acids. CDR3 sequence: CASSPKEGRGVNYGYTF. For the CDR3, the DNA is TGTGCCAGCTCACCGAAGGAGGGCAGGGGTGTTAACTATGGCTACACCTTC.

This clone was detected only once. The gene calls are TRBV5-1 and TRBJ2-3, with 9 nucleotides matching TRBD1. The J segment lost 6 bases and the V segment lost 4 bases, leaving 12 bases of the junction unmatched. Germline CDR1 is SGHRS and CDR2 is YFSETQ. The CDR3 is made up of 16 amino acids. This CDR3 reads CASSALWTGERDTQYF. The CDR3 bases are TGCGCCAGCAGCGCGCTTTGGACAGGGGAGCGGGATACGCAGTATTTT.

The chain couples TRBV11-3 to TRBJ2-2, with 8 bases matching TRBD1. Unmatched junction bases numbered 5, after V lost 5 bases and J lost 3 bases. This CDR3 region has 15 residues. Germline assignment: CDR1 SGHNT and CDR2 YENEEA. The CDR3 loop is CASSHGQGDTGELFF. The CDR3 coding sequence is TGTGCCAGCAGCCACGGACAGGGTGACACCGGGGAGCTGTTTTTT.

The chain combines TRBV30 with TRBJ1-3; 8 bases match TRBD1. V trimming: 5 bases; J trimming: 0 bases; junction bases outside the gene matches: 0. The CDR3 totals 13 residues. Germline V gives CDR1 GTSNPN, CDR2 SVGIG (reference sequence). The CDR3, as DNA: TGTGCCTGGGGGACAGGCTCTGGAAACACCATATATTTT. The encoded protein is CAWGTGSGNTIYF. Drawing the rest from reference TRBV30 and TRBJ1-3, the complete variable domain is SQTIHQWPATLVQPVGSPLSLECTVEGTSNPNLYWYRQAAGRGLQLLFYSVGIGQISSEVPQNLSASRPQDRQFILSSKKLLLSDSGFYLCAWGTGSGNTIYFGEGSWLTVV.

The gene calls are TRBV9 and TRBJ2-2; possible D gene TRBD2, 6 bases. CDR1 is SGDLS and CDR2 is YYNGEE in the germline V gene. The CDR3 sequence is 17 residues long. V was pared by 3 bases and J by 4 bases, with 19 bases between. The CDR3 DNA reads as TGTGCCAGCAGCGGGCAAGGGTCCCGGAGGGTCACCGGGGAGCTGTTTTTT. It specifies CASSGQGSRRVTGELFF. The entire variable domain, with the rest obtained from reference TRBV9 and TRBJ2-2, is as follows: DSGVTQTPKHLITATGQRVTLRCSPRSGDLSVYWYQQSLDQGLQFLIQYYNGEERAKGNILERFSAQQFPDLHSELNLSSLELGDSALYFCASSGQGSRRVTGELFFGEGSRLTVL.

The chain employs TRBV19 and TRBJ1-3, with a weak D call TRBD1 (5 bases). Germline V CDR1 and CDR2: LNHDA, SQIVND (reference sequence). V shed 6 bases and J shed 2 bases, with 14 bases lying between them. The CDR3 covers 15 residues. CDR3: CASSRGTITGNTIYF. CDR3 DNA sequence: TGTGCCAGTAGCCGCGGGACTATCACTGGAAACACCATATATTTT.

The V gene is TRBV11-1, the J gene TRBJ1-1; D uncertain. Per germline, CDR1 SGHAT and CDR2 FQDESV (reference sequence). This CDR3 has 16 residues. V was cut by 3 bases and J by 1 base, with 15 bases left in between. The DNA of the CDR3 is TGTGCCAGCAGCTTGGGTTCCCAAGGGCGGAACACTGAAGCTTTCTTT. Translation gives CASSLGSQGRNTEAFF. Full variable domain (outside the CDR3, taken from reference TRBV11-1 and TRBJ1-1): EAEVAQSPRYKITEKSQAVAFWCDPISGHATLYWYRQILGQGPELLVQFQDESVVDDSQLPKDRFSAERLKGVDSTLKIQPAELGDSAMYLCASSLGSQGRNTEAFFGQGTRLTVV.

V is TRBV7-6 and J is TRBJ2-5, with TRBD1 matching over 8 bases. Losses at the gene ends were 4 bases for V and 0 bases for J; bases not matched to a gene: 4. Germline lookup yields CDR1 SGHVS and CDR2 FNYEAQ. There are 15 residues in the CDR3. CDR3 sequence: CASSSGTGYQETQYF. The CDR3 DNA follows: TGTGCCAGCAGCTCAGGGACAGGCTACCAAGAGACCCAGTACTTC.

This clone came up a few times. This rearrangement joins TRBV18 to TRBJ1-2; 7 bases match TRBD1. V lost 4 bases, J lost 4 bases, and 3 bases stayed unmatched. The germline V gene encodes CDR1 KGHSH and CDR2 LQKENI. CDR3 length: 13 amino acids. The CDR3 loop reads CASSQGDSYGYTF. The CDR3, as DNA: TGTGCCAGCTCACAGGGGGACAGCTATGGCTACACCTTC.